This entry lists 8 T cell receptor beta chains sequenced from one sample in a study of cytomegalovirus exposure and HLA in healthy donors. PCR used 60 Vbeta primers and 13 Jbeta primers. Assay: immunoSEQ multiplex PCR; the TCRdb copy retains only in-frame clones and omits some. In all, the sample yields 200,000 to 250,000 clones. Sequenced input: PBMCs. The source of these receptors is a girl between 2 and 10 years old in good health and CMV-seropositive.

In DNA, the CDR3 is TGTGCCAGCAGTTTACCAGCGGGAGACCCCTACGAGCAGTACTTC. Translated, it gives CASSLPAGDPYEQYF. The chain recombines TRBV28 with TRBJ2-7; TRBD2 matches 8 bases. The length of the CDR3 is 15 residues. After removal of 2 bases from V and 2 bases from J, the junction contained 5 bases not matched to a gene. Germline CDR1 and CDR2: MDHEN and SYDVKM. Full variable domain (missing parts from reference TRBV28 and TRBJ2-7): DVKVTQSSRYLVKRTGEKVFLECVQDMDHENMFWYRQDPGLGLRLIYFSYDVKMKEKGDIPEGYSVSREKKERFSLILESASTNQTSMYLCASSLPAGDPYEQYFGPGTRLTVT.

Details on this clone: This same CDR3 is encoded by further DNA sequences in the sample. V gene TRBV15 combines with J gene TRBJ2-7; D gene ambiguous. The germline gives CDR1 LNHNV, CDR2 YYDKDF (reference sequence). With 0 bases removed from V and 4 bases from J, the gap between germline ends came to 7 bases. The CDR3 is made up of 13 amino acids. The chain's CDR3 is CATSRDRRYEQYF. In nucleotides, the CDR3 is TGTGCCACCAGCAGAGACCGGCGGTACGAGCAGTACTTC.

This chain links TRBV19 with TRBJ2-3, with TRBD2 matching over 10 bases. V lost 4 bases to trimming and J lost 1 base; unmatched junction nucleotides: 2. This CDR3 is 15 amino acids long. Germline CDR1 and CDR2: LNHDA and SQIVND (reference sequence). The CDR3 protein is CASSSSGRRTDTQYF. For the CDR3, the DNA is TGTGCCAGTAGTAGTAGCGGGAGGCGCACAGATACGCAGTATTTT.

The chain uses TRBV4-1 and TRBJ2-7; 13 positions agree with TRBD2. The CDR3 has 19 amino acids. In germline, CDR1 is MGHRA, CDR2 YSYEKL. Germline trimming cut 0 bases from V and 6 bases from J; bases unmatched to any gene: 14. The CDR3 coding sequence is TGCGCCAGCAGCCAAGATTTGTTCGCAGGACTAGCGGGAGTAAGCGAGCAGTACTTC. This sequence encodes CASSQDLFAGLAGVSEQYF.

Here the CDR3 DNA reads TGTGCCACAACTGTAGCTGGGGCCAACGTCCTGACTTTC. The encoded protein is CATTVAGANVLTF. The chain carries TRBV5-6 and TRBJ2-6; D is undetermined. The CDR3 runs 13 residues. The germline V gene has CDR1 SGHDT and CDR2 YYEEEE. Trimming took off 9 bases at V and 2 bases at J, with 9 bases between the two ends. Supplemented by reference TRBV5-6 and TRBJ2-6, the full variable domain reads DAGVTQSPTHLIKTRGQQVTLRCSPKSGHDTVSWYQQALGQGPQFIFQYYEEEERQRGNFPDRFSGHQFPNYSSELNVNALLLGDSALYLCATTVAGANVLTFGAGSRLTVL.

J is TRBJ2-3 and V is TRBV5-1; a possible D gene is TRBD1 (5 bases). From germline, CDR1 is SGHRS and CDR2 YFSETQ. The V end lost 0 bases, the J end lost 4 bases, and 12 bases lay between the germline ends. The CDR3 spans 15 residues. The CDR3 protein is CASSLAGSLPDTQYF. CDR3 sequence (DNA): TGCGCCAGCAGCTTGGCAGGGTCTTTGCCAGATACGCAGTATTTT.

The chain joins TRBV5-1 to TRBJ2-7; TRBD1 aligns across 11 bases. CDR3 length: 19 amino acids. Germline CDR1 is SGHRS and CDR2 is YFSETQ. Germline trimming cut 2 bases from V and 3 bases from J; bases unmatched to any gene: 16. Written as DNA, the CDR3 is TGCGCCAGCAGCTTAACCGGACAGGGGGCGAACAAGCTCTTCTACGAGCAGTACTTC. Translated, it gives CASSLTGQGANKLFYEQYF.

The chain links TRBV5-6 to TRBJ2-5; TRBD2 might be the D (5 bases). This CDR3 contains 13 residues. The germline CDR1 and CDR2 sequences are SGHDT and YYEEEE. The V end was cut by 0 bases, the J end by 7 bases, with 10 bases between. CDR3 residues: CASSLGEGGTQYF. CDR3 DNA: TGTGCCAGCAGCTTGGGGGAAGGAGGGACCCAGTACTTC.